This TCR beta chain was captured by sequencing in a study of blood T cell repertoires in COVID-19. Study in general: Samples came from the United States, Italy and Spain, spanning acute and convalescent COVID-19. Nucleic acid was either cDNA or gDNA, and it came from T cells, B-cell-depleted T cells, or PBMCs.

This CDR3 region has 15 residues. Germline assignment: CDR1 LGHNA and CDR2 YNFKEQ. Trimming pared 0 bases from V and 3 bases from J, leaving 11 bases between. Authors' analysis steps: Scientists estimated how many nucleated cells there were by amplifying reference gene primers. Assay: immunoSEQ multiplex PCR; the TCRdb copy retains only in-frame clones and omits some. V and J calls and clone size are given by that table; D and trimming were obtained from the DNA. The sample has about 140,000 clones; 75% to 90% are singletons. The chain employs TRBV4-2 and TRBJ1-2; D perhaps matches TRBD1 (5 bases). Sequencing used peripheral blood. This TCR derives from an elderly woman with acute or convalescent COVID-19. CDR3 protein: CASSQDWKGDYGYTF. The CDR3, as DNA: TGTGCCAGCAGCCAAGATTGGAAAGGGGACTATGGCTACACCTTC.